This T cell receptor beta chain was observed in a study of metastatic and nonmetastatic thyroid tumors. The V gene's germline CDR1 is SGHAT and CDR2 FQNNGV. CDR3 length: 14 amino acids. About this clone itself: Its cognate antigen is unknown. The germline gene is not matched at one end of the junction; a read error may be the cause.

Prior to thyroid surgery, none of the patients had received any treatment. Findings and limits, study-wide: It was reported that TCR beta diversity was significantly higher in malignant thyroid tumors than benign nodules, in blood and tumor.

TCRdb re-processed the PCR reads through MiXCR. The profile shows about 38,000 clones, around 26% of them singletons. The source of this sequence is a female donor with papillary thyroid cancer or a benign thyroid nodule (not recorded which). Some clones in this sample may be carry-over from other donors' samples. The sample comprised blood. The chain has TRBV11-2 and TRBJ2-2, with TRBD1 matching over 8 bases. The CDR3 loop is CASSLDRATVELSF. The CDR3 DNA reads TGTGCCAGCAGCTTGGACAGGGCCACCGTTGAGCTGTCTTTT.